Listed below are T cell receptor beta chains from one sample, sequenced in a study of T cells in tuberculosis. Libraries were prepared by immunoSEQ multiplex PCR; TCRdb keeps only in-frame clonotypes and omits some of them. The data contain fewer than 45,000 clones, roughly 96% of them seen just once; the ten biggest clones take up approximately 7.6%. The sequenced sample consisted of PBMCs. These receptor sequences come from a donor aged 10-29 years with latent tuberculosis or without tuberculosis infection. CDR3s include the opening cysteine and the closing phenylalanine or tryptophan.

V gene	CDR3 protein
TRBV7-9	CASSQNRANVLTF
TRBV19	CASSIQGAQSGANVLTF
TRBV4-1	CASSLLGATNEKLFF
TRBV5-1	CASSLERGQPQHF
TRBV4-2	CASSQVLGLAGIYEQYF
TRBV10-2	CARDRAFLNYGYTF
TRBV10-3	CAISDIRQGSSYEQYF
TRBV6-1	CASNAVSYEQYF
TRBV29-1	CSVEGVQDRGLETQYF
TRBV7-2	CASSRGRMETEAFF
TRBV6-1	CASRGQHQETQYF
TRBV4-1	CASSQAQGPYGYTF
TRBV7-3	CASSLSAGANVLTF
TRBV19	CASSLFQLAGGYNEQFF
TRBV5-1	CASSERQGSDYGYTF
TRBV2	CASTSPINQMNTEAFF
TRBV5-4	CASSFGTNYYNEQFF
TRBV7-9	CASSLRDRSNTEAFF
TRBV5-1	CASSTIGHTNTEAFF
TRBV18	CASSLSGETQYF
TRBV7-2	CASSLASRGNEQFF
TRBV18	CASSLKQGNQPQHF
TRBV9	CASSNMNEQFF
TRBV5-1	CASSTGTFRTEAFF
TRBV6-5	CASTPGWGFVGEQYF
TRBV21-1	CASSRLGPRYTDTQYF
TRBV6-4	CASRGDSGSYGYTF
TRBV5-1	CASSGSGRNNEQFF
TRBV2	CASGEQGALNEKLFF
TRBV5-1	CASSLGTSAYNEQFF
TRBV6-1	CASSPNTYYGNTIYF
TRBV4-1	CASSQDMNRPYGYTF
TRBV7-2	CASSLAGTRNTDTQYF
TRBV19	CASSMWDRGNTEAFF
TRBV25-1	CASSDPVGPSTDTQYF
TRBV5-6	CASTRLAGEVYQETQYF
TRBV7-6	CASSLGGTVERYGYTF
TRBV6-5	CASSYSRTGSPYEQYF
TRBV9	CASSVATRQPAYEQYF
TRBV5-5	CASRLDSSYEQYF
TRBV15	CATREPWERGRKDTQYF